Included here is one T cell receptor (beta chain) sequence, with context. A read error may be the cause here, since a much bigger clone is one base away. This sample stems from a study of T cells in Graves' hyperthyroidism and ophthalmopathy. CDR3 length equals 14 residues. RNA transcripts gave rise to amplified TCR beta CDR3 regions. In the first-round RT-PCR of the TCR CDR3, the HTBI primer set was used. TCRdb analysed the multiplex PCR reads with MiXCR anew, one entry per CDR3 protein. The sample lists 550,000 to 600,000 distinct CDR3 sequences; approximately 15% were seen once. The specimen sequenced was blood. J is TRBJ1-4 and V is TRBV12-3 or TRBV12-4; 8 nucleotides match TRBD1. This sequence originates from a woman between 18 and 29 years old with Graves' hyperthyroidism. CDR3 residues: CGSSSQGANEKLFF. CDR3 coding DNA: TGTGGCAGCAGTTCGCAGGGGGCGAATGAAAAACTGTTTTTT.